The next 8 T cell receptor beta chains were all read from a single sample in a study of blood T cells in healthy people across ages. Then a second PCR, running roughly 6 to 11 cycles, was carried out with a sample-barcoded 5' primer and a J-beta primer mix. TCRdb processed the 5' RACE reads anew with MiXCR; each CDR3 protein has one entry. The sample lists fewer than 800,000 distinct CDR3 sequences, under 25% occurring once. Sequencing was performed on blood. Every receptor here comes from a man in his 70s in good health.

The chain has TRBV20-1 and TRBJ2-3; no clear D gene. CDR1 and CDR2 (germline): DFQATT, SNEGSKA (reference sequence). The CDR3 is 15 residues long. The germline V and J ends were trimmed by 0 bases and 2 bases, with 12 bases remaining between them. CDR3 in DNA: TGCAGTGCTAGAGATCTGGGCAGACTCACAGATACGCAGTATTTT. Its protein is CSARDLGRLTDTQYF.

In this sample, this clonotype turned up many times. The chain links TRBV27 to TRBJ1-1; TRBD1 matches 7 bases. The V gene's germline CDR1 is MNHEY and CDR2 SMNVEV (reference sequence). This CDR3 region has 14 residues. After removal of 6 bases from V and 2 bases from J, the junction contained 6 bases not matched to a gene. CDR3 DNA: TGTGCCAGCAGGGCAGGGGGAACAAACACTGAAGCTTTCTTT. This translates into CASRAGGTNTEAFF.

The chain links TRBV7-8 to TRBJ2-3, with 11 bases identical to TRBD2. Germline V lookup: CDR1 SGHVS, CDR2 FQNEAQ. CDR3 length: 16 amino acids. Trimming cost V 5 bases and J 0 bases; bases outside gene matches: 4. CDR3 region: CASSGRTSGSTDTQYF. The CDR3 nucleotides read TGTGCCAGCAGCGGCCGGACTAGCGGGAGCACAGATACGCAGTATTTT.

This clonotype has only a few counts. The chain recombines TRBV7-9 with TRBJ2-3; D is possibly TRBD2 (5 bases). The CDR3 runs to 15 residues. Germline assignment: CDR1 SEHNR and CDR2 FQNEAQ (reference sequence). Between the trimmed V and J ends, which lost 3 bases and 2 bases, there was a span of 12 bases. The CDR3 DNA reads TGTGCCAGCAGCTTCTCCGAGGGCCACACAGATACGCAGTATTTT. This gives the protein CASSFSEGHTDTQYF.

This clonotype was seen many times. The rearrangement links TRBV5-6 to TRBJ2-4; tentatively, D is TRBD2 (5 bases). V dropped 3 bases and J dropped 2 bases, with 18 bases sitting between them. The CDR3 covers 17 residues. Germline CDR1 is SGHDT and CDR2 is YYEEEE. The DNA of the CDR3 is TGTGCCAGCAGCTCAGATCCGGGGTCCCTAACCAAAAACATTCAGTACTTC. Protein product: CASSSDPGSLTKNIQYF.

Only a few counts were recorded for this clonotype. The chain employs TRBV2 and TRBJ1-3; D not certain. The germline V gene has CDR1 SNHLY and CDR2 FYNNEI. V lost 6 bases to trimming and J lost 0 bases, with 9 bases between them. This CDR3 region has 14 residues. The CDR3 coding sequence is TGTGCCAGCAGGATAGCCCCCTCTGGAAACACCATATATTTT. Amino acid sequence: CASRIAPSGNTIYF.

The rearrangement uses TRBV5-1 and TRBJ2-3, with 9 bases lining up with TRBD2. The V gene end was trimmed by 4 bases and the J gene end by 4 bases; junction bases not matched to a gene: 10. The CDR3 loop spans 16 amino acids. Germline lookup yields CDR1 SGHRS and CDR2 YFSETQ. CDR3 in amino acids: CASSGSSGIMADTQYF. In DNA, the CDR3 is TGCGCCAGCAGCGGGTCTAGCGGGATAATGGCAGATACGCAGTATTTT.

The rearrangement links TRBV20-1 to TRBJ2-1, with D possibly matching TRBD2 (6 bases). The V gene's germline CDR1 is DFQATT and CDR2 SNEGSKA (reference sequence). CDR3 length: 14 amino acids. CDR3 DNA sequence: TGCAGCCCTCTTTCCCGGGACTTGAGCTATGAGCAGTTCTTC. Translation gives CSPLSRDLSYEQFF.